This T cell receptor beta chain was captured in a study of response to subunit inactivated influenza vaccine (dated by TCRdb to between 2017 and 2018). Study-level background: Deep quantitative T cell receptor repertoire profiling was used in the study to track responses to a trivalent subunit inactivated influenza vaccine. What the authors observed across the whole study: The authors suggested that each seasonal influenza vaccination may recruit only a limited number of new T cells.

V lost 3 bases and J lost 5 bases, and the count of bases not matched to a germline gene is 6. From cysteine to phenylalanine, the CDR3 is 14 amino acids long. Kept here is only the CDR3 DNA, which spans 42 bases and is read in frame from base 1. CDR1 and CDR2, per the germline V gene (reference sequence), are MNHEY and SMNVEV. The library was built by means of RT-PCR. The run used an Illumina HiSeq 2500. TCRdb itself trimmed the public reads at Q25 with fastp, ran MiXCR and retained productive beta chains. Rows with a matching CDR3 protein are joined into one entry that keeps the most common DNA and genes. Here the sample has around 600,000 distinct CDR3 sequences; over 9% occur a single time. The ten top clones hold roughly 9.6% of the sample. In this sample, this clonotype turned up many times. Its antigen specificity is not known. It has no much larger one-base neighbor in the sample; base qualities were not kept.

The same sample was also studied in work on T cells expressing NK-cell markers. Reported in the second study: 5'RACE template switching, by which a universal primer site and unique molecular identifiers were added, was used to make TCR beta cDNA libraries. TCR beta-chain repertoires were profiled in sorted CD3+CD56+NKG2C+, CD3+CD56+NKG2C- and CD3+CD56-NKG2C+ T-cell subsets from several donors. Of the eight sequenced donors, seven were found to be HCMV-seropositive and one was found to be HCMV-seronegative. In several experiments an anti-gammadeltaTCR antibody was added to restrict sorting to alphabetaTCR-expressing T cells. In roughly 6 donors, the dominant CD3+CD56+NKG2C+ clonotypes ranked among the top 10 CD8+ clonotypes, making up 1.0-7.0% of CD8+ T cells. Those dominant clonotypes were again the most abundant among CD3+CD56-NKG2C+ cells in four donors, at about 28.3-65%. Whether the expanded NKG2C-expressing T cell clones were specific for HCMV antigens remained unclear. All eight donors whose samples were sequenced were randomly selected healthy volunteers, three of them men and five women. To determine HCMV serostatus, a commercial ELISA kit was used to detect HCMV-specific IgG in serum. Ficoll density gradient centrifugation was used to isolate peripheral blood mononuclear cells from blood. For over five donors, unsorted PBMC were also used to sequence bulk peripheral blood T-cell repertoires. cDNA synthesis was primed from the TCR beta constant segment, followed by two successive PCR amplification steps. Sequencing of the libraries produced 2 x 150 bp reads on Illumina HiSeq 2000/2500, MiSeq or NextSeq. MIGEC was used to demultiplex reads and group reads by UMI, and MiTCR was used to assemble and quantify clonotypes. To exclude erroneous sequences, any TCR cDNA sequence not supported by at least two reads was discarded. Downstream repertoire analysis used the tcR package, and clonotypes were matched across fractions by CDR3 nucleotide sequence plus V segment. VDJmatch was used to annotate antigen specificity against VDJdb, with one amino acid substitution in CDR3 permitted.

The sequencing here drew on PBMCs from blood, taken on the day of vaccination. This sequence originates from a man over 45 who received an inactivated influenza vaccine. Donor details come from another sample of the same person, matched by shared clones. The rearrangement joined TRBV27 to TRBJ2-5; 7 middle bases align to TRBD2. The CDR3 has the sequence CASSFTGGYETQYF. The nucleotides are TGTGCCAGCAGTTTTACGGGAGGCTACGAGACCCAGTACTTC.